What follows describes a single T cell receptor beta chain. Its antigen remains unidentified. Germline loops: CDR1 MNHEY, CDR2 SMNVEV (reference sequence). The CDR3 consists of 16 residues. The V end was cut by 4 bases, the J end by 1 base, with 17 bases between. These data come from a study of T cells after yellow fever vaccination. Study at large: The authors prepared low-cell-number fractions using SMART-Seq v4 Ultra Low Input. The study's findings and limits: Weaker overall, the secondary response nonetheless peaked faster (day 5 versus 15). The CD4 compartment and the CD8 compartment contained a small share of clonotypes in common.

A process of 5'RACE template switching, which added a universal primer site and UMIs, was used to make TCR cDNA. TCRdb re-derived calls from the 5' RACE reads in MiXCR, one entry per CDR3 protein. The top ten clones hold around a sixth of a sample with about 580,000 distinct CDR3 sequences, roughly a sixth of them seen once. The origin of this receptor is a man between 18 and 35 years old who received the YFV17D yellow fever vaccine. The chain recombines TRBV27 with TRBJ2-7; D is perhaps TRBD2 (5 bases). The sequencing used PBMCs, collected around 5 days after the first yellow fever vaccination. The CDR3 region has the DNA TGTGCCAGCAGTTCCTCCTCGACGACGGGATCCTACGAGCAGTACTTC. This gives the protein CASSSSSTTGSYEQYF.